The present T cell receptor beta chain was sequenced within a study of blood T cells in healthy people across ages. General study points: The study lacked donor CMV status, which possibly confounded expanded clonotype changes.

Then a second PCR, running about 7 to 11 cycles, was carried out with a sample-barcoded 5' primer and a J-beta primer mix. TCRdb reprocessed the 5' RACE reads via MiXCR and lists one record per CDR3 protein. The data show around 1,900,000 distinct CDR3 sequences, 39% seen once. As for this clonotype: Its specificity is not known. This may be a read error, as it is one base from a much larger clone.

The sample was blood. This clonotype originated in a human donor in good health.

CDR3 sequence: CASSLEWEETQYF. Here the CDR3 DNA reads TGTGCCAGCAGTTTAGAATGGGAAGAGACCCAGTACTTC. The chain employs TRBV28 and TRBJ2-5, with D unresolved. Germline V CDR1 and CDR2: MDHEN, SYDVKM. The CDR3 is 13 amino acids. V lost 2 bases to trimming and J lost 3 bases, with 7 bases between them.